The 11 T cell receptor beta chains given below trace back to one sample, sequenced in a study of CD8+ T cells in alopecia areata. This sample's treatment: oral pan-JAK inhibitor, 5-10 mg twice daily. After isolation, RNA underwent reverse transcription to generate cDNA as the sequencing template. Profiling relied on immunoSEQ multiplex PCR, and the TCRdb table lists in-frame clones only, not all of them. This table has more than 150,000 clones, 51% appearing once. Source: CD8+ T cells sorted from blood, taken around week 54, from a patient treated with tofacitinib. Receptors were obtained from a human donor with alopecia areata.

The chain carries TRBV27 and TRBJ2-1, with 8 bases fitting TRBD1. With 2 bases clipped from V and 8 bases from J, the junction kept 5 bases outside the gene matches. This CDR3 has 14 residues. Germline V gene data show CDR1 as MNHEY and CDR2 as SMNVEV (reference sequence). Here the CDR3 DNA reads TGTGCCAGCAGTTTACCCGACAGGGGCCATGAGCAGTTCTTC. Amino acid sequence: CASSLPDRGHEQFF.

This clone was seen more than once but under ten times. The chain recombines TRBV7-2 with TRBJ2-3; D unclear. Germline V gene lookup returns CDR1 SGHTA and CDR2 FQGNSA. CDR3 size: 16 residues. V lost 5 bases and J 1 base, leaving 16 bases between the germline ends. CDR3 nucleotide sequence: TGTGCCAGCAGCCTACGGGTGCGGCCAGGCACAGATACGCAGTATTTT. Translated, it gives CASSLRVRPGTDTQYF.

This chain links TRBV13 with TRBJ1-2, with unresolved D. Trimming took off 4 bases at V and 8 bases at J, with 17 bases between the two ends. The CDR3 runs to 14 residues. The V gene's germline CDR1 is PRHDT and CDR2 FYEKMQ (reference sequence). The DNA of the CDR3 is TGTGCCAGCAGCTGGCCCCTAGATCTGGAGGGCTACACCTTC. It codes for CASSWPLDLEGYTF. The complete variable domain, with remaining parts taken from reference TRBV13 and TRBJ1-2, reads AAGVIQSPRHLIKEKRETATLKCYPIPRHDTVYWYQQGPGQDPQFLISFYEKMQSDKGSIPDRFSAQQFSDYHSELNMSSLELGDSALYFCASSWPLDLEGYTFGSGTRLTVV.

The CDR3 loop is CASSQRGAGDSTYEQYF. CDR3 in DNA: TGCGCCAGCAGTCAAAGAGGAGCGGGGGATTCTACCTACGAGCAGTACTTC. The chain carries TRBV23-1 and TRBJ2-7, with 8 bases that match TRBD2. TRBV23-1 is given ORF status, its function remaining uncertain. The CDR3 is made up of 17 amino acids. J was trimmed by 2 bases and V by 2 bases; bases with no gene match: 11.

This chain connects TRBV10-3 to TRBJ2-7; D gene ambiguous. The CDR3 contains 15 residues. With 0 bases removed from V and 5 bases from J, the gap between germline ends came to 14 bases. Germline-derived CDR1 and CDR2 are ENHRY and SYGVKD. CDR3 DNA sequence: TGTGCCATCAGTGAGTCTAACAGCTTAGCCCACGAGCAGTACTTC. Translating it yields CAISESNSLAHEQYF.

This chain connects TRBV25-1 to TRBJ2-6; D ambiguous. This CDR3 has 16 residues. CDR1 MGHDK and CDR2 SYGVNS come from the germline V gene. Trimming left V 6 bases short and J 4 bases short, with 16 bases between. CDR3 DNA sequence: TGTGCCAGCAGCAGTGCCCTTGAGACAGGGGCCAACGTCCTGACTTTC. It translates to CASSSALETGANVLTF.

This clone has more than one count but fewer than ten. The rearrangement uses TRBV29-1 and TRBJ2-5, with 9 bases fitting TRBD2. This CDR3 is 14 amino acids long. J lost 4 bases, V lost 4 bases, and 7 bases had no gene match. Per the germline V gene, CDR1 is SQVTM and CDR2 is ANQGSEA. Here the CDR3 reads CSVAGGGARETQYF. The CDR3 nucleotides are TGCAGCGTTGCCGGCGGGGGGGCTAGAGAGACCCAGTACTTC.

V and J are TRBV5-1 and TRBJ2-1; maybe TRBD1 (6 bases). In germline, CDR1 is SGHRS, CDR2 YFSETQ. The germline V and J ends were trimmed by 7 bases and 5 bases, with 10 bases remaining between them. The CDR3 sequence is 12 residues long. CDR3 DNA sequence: TGCGCCAGCTCTGGACAGAACAATGAGCAGTTCTTC. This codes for CASSGQNNEQFF.

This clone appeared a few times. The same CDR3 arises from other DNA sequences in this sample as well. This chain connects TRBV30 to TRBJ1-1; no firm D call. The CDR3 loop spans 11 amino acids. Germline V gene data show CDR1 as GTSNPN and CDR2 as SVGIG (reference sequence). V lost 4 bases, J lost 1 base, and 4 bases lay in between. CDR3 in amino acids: CAWTRNTEAFF. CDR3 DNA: TGTGCCTGGACAAGGAACACTGAAGCTTTCTTT.

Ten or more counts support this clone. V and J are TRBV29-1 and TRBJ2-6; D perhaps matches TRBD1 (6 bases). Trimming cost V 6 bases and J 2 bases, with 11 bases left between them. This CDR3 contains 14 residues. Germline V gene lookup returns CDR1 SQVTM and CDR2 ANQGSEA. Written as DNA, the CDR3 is TGCAGCGTAGCAGACAGGCCTGGGGCCAACGTCCTGACTTTC. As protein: CSVADRPGANVLTF. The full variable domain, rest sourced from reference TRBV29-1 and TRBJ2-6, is SAVISQKPSRDICQRGTSLTIQCQVDSQVTMMFWYRQQPGQSLTLIATANQGSEATYESGFVIDKFPISRPNLTFSTLTVSNMSPEDSSIYLCSVADRPGANVLTFGAGSRLTVL.

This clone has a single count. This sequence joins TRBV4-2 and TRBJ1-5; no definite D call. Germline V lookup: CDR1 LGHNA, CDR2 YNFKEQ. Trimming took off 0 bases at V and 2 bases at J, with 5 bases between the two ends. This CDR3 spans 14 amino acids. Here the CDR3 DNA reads TGTGCCAGCAGCCAAGACGACGGCAATCAGCCCCAGCATTTT. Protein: CASSQDDGNQPQHF.